The 2 T cell receptor beta chains reported below all come from one sample, sequenced in a study of T cell clonality in common variable immunodeficiency. Libraries were prepared by immunoSEQ multiplex PCR; TCRdb keeps only in-frame clonotypes and omits some of them. The sample presents roughly 50,000 clones, none singletons. The specimen sequenced was peripheral blood mononuclear cells. These receptors all come from a person between 18 and 75 years old in good health.

This clone was recorded many times. Read coverage stops 3 residues before the CDR3 terminus; the germline J gene supplies the remainder. J is TRBJ2-7 and V is TRBV4-1; the match to TRBD2 covers 13 bases. Germline V gene lookup returns CDR1 MGHRA and CDR2 YSYEKL. V was pared by 2 bases and J by 4 bases, with 5 bases of the junction left unmatched. The CDR3 runs to 16 residues. CDR3 sequence: CASSQSTSGRWYEQYF. The sequenced part of the CDR3 DNA is TGCGCCAGCAGCCAATCGACTAGCGGGAGGTGGTACGAG.

This clone has at least ten counts. Read sequence stops 3 residues before the CDR3 end, and the germline J gene provides the missing end. This chain links TRBV7-9 with TRBJ2-5; TRBD1 is a possible D gene (5 bases). V was trimmed by 3 bases and J by 5 bases, leaving 10 bases between them. This CDR3 has 13 amino acids. From germline, CDR1 is SEHNR and CDR2 FQNEAQ (reference sequence). CDR3 sequence reads: CASSFGRVETQYF. The sequenced CDR3 bases are TGTGCCAGCAGCTTTGGCAGGGTTGAGACC.